These T cell receptor beta chains were read from a single sample in a study of blood T cell repertoires in COVID-19. Measured with immunoSEQ multiplex PCR; TCRdb has only the in-frame clones, and not every one. Found here are tens of thousands of clones, around 80% of them singletons; the top ten hold roughly a fifth. The sequencing input was peripheral blood. The source is a man aged 25 to 45 with COVID-19, enrolled during active disease. CDR3s include the opening cysteine and the closing phenylalanine or tryptophan. Fields, in order: CDR3 DNA, CDR3 protein, D gene, J gene, clone size, V gene, CDR3 length. D genes are given only for firm matches. Clone size is given for some rows only: seen once, a few or many times, or a class if the clone is expanded.

CDR3nt: TGCGCCAGCAGCTTCGGGACAGGTTCCAATGAGCAGTTCTTC
CDR3aa: CASSFGTGSNEQFF
d_gene: TRBD1
j_gene: TRBJ2-1
abundance: few
v_gene: TRBV5-1
len: 14

CDR3nt: TGCAGCGTCTGGACAGGGAGCACAGATACGCAGTATTTT
CDR3aa: CSVWTGSTDTQYF
d_gene: TRBD1
j_gene: TRBJ2-3
abundance: -
v_gene: TRBV29-1
len: 13

CDR3nt: TGTGCCAGCAGCTTAGTTCCCAGCGGTGAGCAGTTCTTC
CDR3aa: CASSLVPSGEQFF
d_gene: -
j_gene: TRBJ2-1
abundance: -
v_gene: TRBV11-3
len: 13

CDR3nt: TGCAGCGTTGGCGGACAGATGGAGACCCAGTACTTC
CDR3aa: CSVGGQMETQYF
d_gene: -
j_gene: TRBJ2-5
abundance: -
v_gene: TRBV29-1
len: 12

CDR3nt: TGTGCCAGCAGCCCGCCGGGACTAGGGAATGAGCAGTTCTTC
CDR3aa: CASSPPGLGNEQFF
d_gene: TRBD2
j_gene: TRBJ2-1
abundance: -
v_gene: TRBV5-4
len: 14

CDR3nt: TGTGCCAGCAGTTTATCCTTCGGGACTAGATACGAGCAGTACTTC
CDR3aa: CASSLSFGTRYEQYF
d_gene: TRBD2
j_gene: TRBJ2-7
abundance: -
v_gene: TRBV28
len: 15

CDR3nt: TGTGCCAGCAGCTCCCCTTGGTCGCAGGGGGCCAAAAACATTCAGTACTTC
CDR3aa: CASSSPWSQGAKNIQYF
d_gene: -
j_gene: TRBJ2-4
abundance: -
v_gene: TRBV7-9
len: 17

CDR3nt: TGTGCCAGCGAGAGGGACCAAGAGACCCAGTACTTC
CDR3aa: CASERDQETQYF
d_gene: -
j_gene: TRBJ2-5
abundance: -
v_gene: TRBV11-1
len: 12

CDR3nt: TGTGCCTGGAGTGAAACCAGGGGGGTAGTCTACAATGAGCAGTTCTTC
CDR3aa: CAWSETRGVVYNEQFF
d_gene: -
j_gene: TRBJ2-1
abundance: -
v_gene: TRBV30
len: 16

CDR3nt: TGTGCCAGTAGTATAGGTGAACAAAGCAATCAGCCCCAGCATTTT
CDR3aa: CASSIGEQSNQPQHF
d_gene: -
j_gene: TRBJ1-5
abundance: once
v_gene: TRBV19
len: 15

CDR3nt: TGTGCCAGCAGCCCGGGACAGAGCACAGATACGCAGTATTTT
CDR3aa: CASSPGQSTDTQYF
d_gene: TRBD1
j_gene: TRBJ2-3
abundance: -
v_gene: TRBV7-9
len: 14

CDR3nt: TGTGCCAGCAGCTTAAGGACAGGGGATAATTCACCCCTCCACTTT
CDR3aa: CASSLRTGDNSPLHF
d_gene: TRBD1
j_gene: TRBJ1-6
abundance: -
v_gene: TRBV11-3
len: 15

CDR3nt: TGTGCCTGGAGTTCTCCGGGACTGGGGAACTCTGGGGCCAACGTCCTGACTTTC
CDR3aa: CAWSSPGLGNSGANVLTF
d_gene: -
j_gene: TRBJ2-6
abundance: -
v_gene: TRBV30
len: 18

CDR3nt: TGTGCCAGCAGCCCTCAGGCAGGGCTTACGCTAAAAGAGACCCAGTACTTC
CDR3aa: CASSPQAGLTLKETQYF
d_gene: -
j_gene: TRBJ2-5
abundance: -
v_gene: TRBV3-1/TRBV3-2
len: 17

CDR3nt: TGTGCCAGCACTCCCAGGGCGGGAGGAATCAATGAGCAGTTCTTC
CDR3aa: CASTPRAGGINEQFF
d_gene: TRBD2
j_gene: TRBJ2-1
abundance: once
v_gene: TRBV9
len: 15

CDR3nt: TGTGCCAGCAGCCTGCAGGACGACAGGGGGAACTATGGCTACACCTTC
CDR3aa: CASSLQDDRGNYGYTF
d_gene: TRBD1
j_gene: TRBJ1-2
abundance: -
v_gene: TRBV11-2
len: 16

CDR3nt: TGTGCCAGCAGACCCTCTTGGGGACAGGGTGAAGGAGGCTACACCTTC
CDR3aa: CASRPSWGQGEGGYTF
d_gene: TRBD1
j_gene: TRBJ1-2
abundance: -
v_gene: TRBV2
len: 16

CDR3nt: TGTGCCAGCAGTTATTTCGACAGAGAAGAGACCCAGTACTTC
CDR3aa: CASSYFDREETQYF
d_gene: -
j_gene: TRBJ2-5
abundance: -
v_gene: TRBV11-3
len: 14

CDR3nt: TGTGCCAGCAGCGTAGGGGCTAGCGGACAAGAGACCCAGTACTTC
CDR3aa: CASSVGASGQETQYF
d_gene: TRBD2
j_gene: TRBJ2-5
abundance: -
v_gene: TRBV9
len: 15

CDR3nt: TGTGCCAGTAGTATCGGGGGGCGCAGCTATGGCTACACCTTC
CDR3aa: CASSIGGRSYGYTF
d_gene: -
j_gene: TRBJ1-2
abundance: -
v_gene: TRBV19
len: 14

CDR3nt: TGTGCCAGCAGTAGGCAGGGGGCGACGGGAGTCTTC
CDR3aa: CASSRQGATGVF
d_gene: TRBD1
j_gene: TRBJ2-1
abundance: -
v_gene: TRBV2
len: 12

CDR3nt: TGTGCCAGCAGCCAAACCACGAACAGGGTCGAAACCAAAAACATTCAGTACTTC
CDR3aa: CASSQTTNRVETKNIQYF
d_gene: -
j_gene: TRBJ2-4
abundance: -
v_gene: TRBV4-2
len: 18

CDR3nt: TGCGCCAGCAGCTTTCGGACAGGGACCTACGAGCAGTACTTC
CDR3aa: CASSFRTGTYEQYF
d_gene: TRBD1
j_gene: TRBJ2-7
abundance: once
v_gene: TRBV5-1
len: 14

CDR3nt: TGCGCCAGCAGCTCGACAGGGGGCGCGACAGATACGCAGTATTTT
CDR3aa: CASSSTGGATDTQYF
d_gene: TRBD1
j_gene: TRBJ2-3
abundance: -
v_gene: TRBV5-1
len: 15

CDR3nt: TGTGCCAGCAGTTCCCAGCGGGGGGGTTTTGTGAATGAGCAGTTCTTC
CDR3aa: CASSSQRGGFVNEQFF
d_gene: TRBD2
j_gene: TRBJ2-1
abundance: once
v_gene: TRBV27
len: 16

CDR3nt: TGCAGCGTTGGAGAGAGGGTTCTCGGCTACACCTTC
CDR3aa: CSVGERVLGYTF
d_gene: -
j_gene: TRBJ1-2
abundance: -
v_gene: TRBV29-1
len: 12

CDR3nt: TGTGCCAGCGATGGCGGGAGGCCAGATACGCAGTATTTT
CDR3aa: CASDGGRPDTQYF
d_gene: TRBD2
j_gene: TRBJ2-3
abundance: once
v_gene: TRBV5-4
len: 13

CDR3nt: TGTGCCAGCAGCTCTACAGGTTACTACGAGCAGTACTTC
CDR3aa: CASSSTGYYEQYF
d_gene: -
j_gene: TRBJ2-7
abundance: -
v_gene: TRBV6-5
len: 13

CDR3nt: TGTGCCAGCAGCTTAGAAGTAACCCCCTCGCGGTGGCAGTTCTTC
CDR3aa: CASSLEVTPSRWQFF
d_gene: -
j_gene: TRBJ2-1
abundance: once
v_gene: TRBV11-2
len: 15

CDR3nt: TGTGCCACCAGCAGAGATGCGGGCCGACAAGAGACCCAGTACTTC
CDR3aa: CATSRDAGRQETQYF
d_gene: -
j_gene: TRBJ2-5
abundance: -
v_gene: TRBV15
len: 15

CDR3nt: TGTGCCAGCAGACAGGGAGAAATCGGAAACACCATATATTTT
CDR3aa: CASRQGEIGNTIYF
d_gene: -
j_gene: TRBJ1-3
abundance: -
v_gene: TRBV6-1
len: 14

CDR3nt: TGTGCCAGCAGCTTCCCGGGACTAGCTTATGAGACCCAGTACTTC
CDR3aa: CASSFPGLAYETQYF
d_gene: TRBD2
j_gene: TRBJ2-5
abundance: -
v_gene: TRBV5-6
len: 15

CDR3nt: TGTGCCAGCAGCTCTCTTGGGGGGATGGATACTGAAGCTTTCTTT
CDR3aa: CASSSLGGMDTEAFF
d_gene: -
j_gene: TRBJ1-1
abundance: -
v_gene: TRBV4-2
len: 15

CDR3nt: TGTGCCGGAGGGGTGAATGGGTTTAATTCACCCCTCCACTTT
CDR3aa: CAGGVNGFNSPLHF
d_gene: -
j_gene: TRBJ1-6
abundance: -
v_gene: TRBV30
len: 14

CDR3nt: TGTGCCAGCAGTGAAAAGGTTCGGGGTCGACAGGGCCAAGAGACCCAGTACTTC
CDR3aa: CASSEKVRGRQGQETQYF
d_gene: TRBD1
j_gene: TRBJ2-5
abundance: -
v_gene: TRBV6-1
len: 18

CDR3nt: TGTGCCAGCAGGCGGGACAGGGGGGGTTACAATGAGCAGTTCTTC
CDR3aa: CASRRDRGGYNEQFF
d_gene: TRBD1
j_gene: TRBJ2-1
abundance: -
v_gene: TRBV28
len: 15

CDR3nt: TGTGCCAGCAGTTTTCAAGGGGGCTTGGGAAACATTCAGTACTTC
CDR3aa: CASSFQGGLGNIQYF
d_gene: TRBD1
j_gene: TRBJ2-4
abundance: -
v_gene: TRBV27
len: 15

CDR3nt: TGTGCCAGTAGGACGACAGGGGGCCGTAATTCACCCCTCCACTTT
CDR3aa: CASRTTGGRNSPLHF
d_gene: TRBD1
j_gene: TRBJ1-6
abundance: few
v_gene: TRBV19
len: 15

CDR3nt: TGTGCCAGCAGCTTAGGGCAGGGAGGGGAAAAACTGTTTTTT
CDR3aa: CASSLGQGGEKLFF
d_gene: -
j_gene: TRBJ1-4
abundance: once
v_gene: TRBV7-8
len: 14

CDR3nt: TGTGCTAGTGGTGGGGACATCTCCTACGAGCAGTACTTC
CDR3aa: CASGGDISYEQYF
d_gene: -
j_gene: TRBJ2-7
abundance: -
v_gene: TRBV12-5
len: 13

CDR3nt: TGTGCCAGCGGTAGGGGGCTAGCGGGGGCCGCTTTC
CDR3aa: CASGRGLAGAAF
d_gene: TRBD2
j_gene: TRBJ2-7
abundance: -
v_gene: TRBV28
len: 12

CDR3nt: TGTGCCATCAGTGAGGCAGGGGGAGAAAGCTCCTACGAGCAGTACTTC
CDR3aa: CAISEAGGESSYEQYF
d_gene: TRBD1
j_gene: TRBJ2-7
abundance: once
v_gene: TRBV10-3
len: 16

CDR3nt: TGTGCCTGGACCCGACAGGGGTTCACAGATACGCAGTATTTT
CDR3aa: CAWTRQGFTDTQYF
d_gene: TRBD1
j_gene: TRBJ2-3
abundance: -
v_gene: TRBV30
len: 14

CDR3nt: TGTGCCAGCAGCCCTACGGACAGGATTAATTCACCCCTCCACTTT
CDR3aa: CASSPTDRINSPLHF
d_gene: TRBD1
j_gene: TRBJ1-6
abundance: -
v_gene: TRBV11-3
len: 15

CDR3nt: TGTGCCAGCAGCTTCCGCTCGGGGATGTACGAGCAGTACTTC
CDR3aa: CASSFRSGMYEQYF
d_gene: -
j_gene: TRBJ2-7
abundance: -
v_gene: TRBV5-6
len: 14

CDR3nt: TGCGCCAGCGGGGGACAGATGAACACTGAAGCTTTCTTT
CDR3aa: CASGGQMNTEAFF
d_gene: TRBD1
j_gene: TRBJ1-1
abundance: -
v_gene: TRBV10-2
len: 13

CDR3nt: TGCGCCAGCAGCCAAGGTCTAGCGGGGGGCGGGGCGTACTACGAGCAGTACTTC
CDR3aa: CASSQGLAGGGAYYEQYF
d_gene: TRBD2
j_gene: TRBJ2-7
abundance: -
v_gene: TRBV4-1
len: 18

CDR3nt: TGTGCCAGCAGAGGAGGGACTAGCGGGAGGGTTGAGCAGTACTTC
CDR3aa: CASRGGTSGRVEQYF
d_gene: TRBD2
j_gene: TRBJ2-7
abundance: -
v_gene: TRBV27
len: 15

CDR3nt: TGTGCCAGCAGCCAAGATAGGACCCGGGGAAGTAGCCCCTACGAGCAGTACTTC
CDR3aa: CASSQDRTRGSSPYEQYF
d_gene: -
j_gene: TRBJ2-7
abundance: -
v_gene: TRBV4-2
len: 18

CDR3nt: TGTGCCAGCAGCCAAGAATGGAAAACTAGCGGGAGACAAGAGACCCAGTACTTC
CDR3aa: CASSQEWKTSGRQETQYF
d_gene: TRBD2
j_gene: TRBJ2-5
abundance: -
v_gene: TRBV4-2
len: 18

CDR3nt: TGTGCCAGCAGTGTCGGACAGGACACCGGGGAGCTGTTTTTT
CDR3aa: CASSVGQDTGELFF
d_gene: TRBD1
j_gene: TRBJ2-2
abundance: -
v_gene: TRBV2
len: 14

CDR3nt: TGCGCCAGCAGCCAACCCCCCCAGGGGCCTGAAGCTTTCTTT
CDR3aa: CASSQPPQGPEAFF
d_gene: -
j_gene: TRBJ1-1
abundance: -
v_gene: TRBV4-1
len: 14

CDR3nt: TGTGCCAGCAGTTACTCAACAGGACAGGGCTACGAGCAGTACTTC
CDR3aa: CASSYSTGQGYEQYF
d_gene: TRBD1
j_gene: TRBJ2-7
abundance: once
v_gene: TRBV6-5
len: 15

CDR3nt: TGTGCCTGTAGTTTGGGGCCCGGTGGGGCGGATACGCAGTATTTT
CDR3aa: CACSLGPGGADTQYF
d_gene: -
j_gene: TRBJ2-3
abundance: -
v_gene: TRBV5-4
len: 15

CDR3nt: TGTGCCAGCAGACGACAGGTTAATGAAAAACTGTTTTTT
CDR3aa: CASRRQVNEKLFF
d_gene: -
j_gene: TRBJ1-4
abundance: -
v_gene: TRBV6-5
len: 13

CDR3nt: TGTGCCAGCAGTTTCATGAGCACAGATACGCAGTATTTT
CDR3aa: CASSFMSTDTQYF
d_gene: -
j_gene: TRBJ2-3
abundance: -
v_gene: TRBV27
len: 13

CDR3nt: TGTGCCAGCAGCTTCTTTCGGCGGACAGGGGTAAAGAACACTGAAGCTTTCTTT
CDR3aa: CASSFFRRTGVKNTEAFF
d_gene: TRBD1
j_gene: TRBJ1-1
abundance: -
v_gene: TRBV5-6
len: 18

CDR3nt: TGTGCCAGCAGCCCAGACAGCGGATCTAAGTACTTC
CDR3aa: CASSPDSGSKYF
d_gene: -
j_gene: TRBJ2-7
abundance: -
v_gene: TRBV3-1/TRBV3-2
len: 12

CDR3nt: TGTGCCAGCAGCTTGAGCGGGGTGGACGGGGAGCTGTTTTTT
CDR3aa: CASSLSGVDGELFF
d_gene: TRBD2
j_gene: TRBJ2-2
abundance: -
v_gene: TRBV5-4
len: 14